One sample yielded the 30 T cell receptor beta chains listed below, sequenced in a study of shared clonotypes between healthy human individuals. Sequencing used immunoSEQ multiplex PCR; TCRdb keeps in-frame clones, though not all of them. The sample lists over 2 million clones, approximately 90% occurring once. The sequenced material came from naive CD4+ T cells from PBMCs. Subset: CD45RA+ positively selected. All receptors come from a young man in good health. Some clones in this sample may be carry-over from other donors' samples.

This CDR3 reads CASSASPGTGSKETQYF. CDR3 DNA: TGTGCCAGCAGTGCCTCCCCGGGGACAGGGTCGAAGGAGACCCAGTACTTC. The chain employs TRBV25-1 and TRBJ2-5; TRBD1 agrees at 9 bases. This CDR3 comprises 17 residues. V lost 4 bases to trimming and J lost 5 bases; unmatched junction nucleotides: 14. Per the germline V gene, CDR1 is MGHDK and CDR2 is SYGVNS. Complete variable domain (other parts from reference TRBV25-1 and TRBJ2-5): EADIYQTPRYLVIGTGKKITLECSQTMGHDKMYWYQQDPGMELHLIHYSYGVNSTEKGDLSSESTVSRIRTEHFPLTLESARPSHTSQYLCASSASPGTGSKETQYFGPGTRLLVL.

V is TRBV9 and J is TRBJ1-3; 7 bases are shared with TRBD1. The CDR3 spans 14 residues. With V trimmed by 4 bases and J by 4 bases, 5 bases remained unmatched. CDR1 is SGDLS and CDR2 is YYNGEE in the germline V gene. The CDR3 reads CASSLDRPGNTIYF. CDR3 sequence (DNA): TGTGCCAGCAGCCTGGACAGGCCAGGAAACACCATATATTTT.

The chain carries TRBV6-5 and TRBJ2-7, with D unresolved. The CDR3 extends over 13 amino acids. Deletions cut 8 bases from V and 3 bases from J, with 14 bases between. Looked up from germline, CDR1 is MNHEY and CDR2 is SVGAGI. CDR3 loop: CASESYSDYEQYF. The CDR3 nucleotides read TGTGCCAGCGAGTCCTACTCCGACTACGAGCAGTACTTC.

CDR3 sequence: CASSRGTDRYGYTF. In DNA form, the CDR3 reads TGCGCCAGCAGCAGAGGGACAGACCGCTATGGCTACACCTTC. This rearrangement joins TRBV5-1 to TRBJ1-2; 7 nucleotides match TRBD1. The CDR3 extends over 14 amino acids. Trimming removed 4 bases from V and 4 bases from J; junction bases left unmatched: 7. Germline CDR1 and CDR2: SGHRS and YFSETQ.

J is TRBJ1-2 and V is TRBV7-2, with D unresolved. The CDR3 sequence is 16 residues long. The V end was cut by 0 bases, the J end by 3 bases, with 14 bases between. Per germline, CDR1 SGHTA and CDR2 FQGNSA. The CDR3 nucleotides are TGTGCCAGCAGCTTAGCGGTAACCGTCATAGACTATGGCTACACCTTC. It is translated as CASSLAVTVIDYGYTF.

As regards this clone: At the DNA level, this CDR3 is encoded by other sequences in the same sample as well. The chain combines TRBV6-6 with TRBJ2-7, with 9 bases identical to TRBD2. CDR1 and CDR2 (germline): MNHNY, SVGAGI (reference sequence). The V gene end was trimmed by 5 bases and the J gene end by 10 bases; junction bases not matched to a gene: 6. The CDR3 is 12 amino acids. The CDR3 region is CASSGVAGAQYF. For the CDR3, the DNA is TGTGCCAGCAGTGGCGTAGCGGGAGCCCAGTACTTC.

The chain uses TRBV5-1 and TRBJ2-1; perhaps TRBD2 as D (5 bases). Germline CDR1 and CDR2: SGHRS and YFSETQ. The ends were cut back, 6 bases at V and 2 bases at J, with 15 bases in the middle. The CDR3 has 15 amino acids. CDR3 sequence (DNA): TGCGCCAGCAACCCGAGGGCAGGAGCCTACAATGAGCAGTTCTTC. This codes for CASNPRAGAYNEQFF.

V usage is TRBV28 and J usage is TRBJ1-5; 7 bases map to TRBD1. The CDR3 extends over 13 amino acids. Trimming cost V 7 bases and J 6 bases; bases outside gene matches: 6. Germline V CDR1 and CDR2: MDHEN, SYDVKM. CDR3 in amino acids: CASNDRVGQPQHF. The CDR3 DNA reads TGTGCCAGCAACGACAGGGTGGGTCAGCCCCAGCATTTT.

For this clone: The sample contains more than one DNA sequence encoding this CDR3. The CDR3 here is CASSAPGATNEKLFF. DNA of the CDR3: TGTGCCAGCAGTGCTCCAGGTGCAACTAATGAAAAACTGTTTTTT. The chain couples TRBV6-1 to TRBJ1-4; no clear D gene. CDR3 size: 15 residues. Germline V lookup: CDR1 MNHNS, CDR2 SASEGT. Trimming removed 4 bases from V and 0 bases from J, with 9 bases in between.

This chain links TRBV25-1 with TRBJ1-1; D not resolved. Germline CDR1 MGHDK, CDR2 SYGVNS. This CDR3 is built from 13 residues. The ends were cut back, 5 bases at V and 0 bases at J, with 7 bases in the middle. The CDR3 DNA sequence: TGTGCCAGCAGTTGGACCGTGAACACTGAAGCTTTCTTT. Its protein is CASSWTVNTEAFF.

The chain recombines TRBV7-2 with TRBJ2-1; D is unclear. V gave up 4 bases and J gave up 6 bases, with 10 bases separating them. The CDR3 runs 13 residues. CDR1 is SGHTA and CDR2 is FQGNSA in the germline V gene. The CDR3: CASSSSPANEQFF. CDR3 DNA sequence: TGTGCCAGCAGCTCAAGCCCGGCCAATGAGCAGTTCTTC.

The chain carries TRBV25-1 and TRBJ1-1; 10 nucleotides match TRBD1. Germline values: CDR1 MGHDK, CDR2 SYGVNS. The CDR3 has 13 residues. The junction had 7 bases not matched to a gene; V was cut back by 4 bases and J by 11 bases. The CDR3, as DNA: TGTGCCAGCAGTGGGGGACAGGGGCGTCGGGCTTTCTTT. This sequence encodes CASSGGQGRRAFF.

The rearrangement joins TRBV7-9 to TRBJ1-1, with a possible D match to TRBD1 (6 bases). Germline V CDR1 and CDR2: SEHNR, FQNEAQ (reference sequence). The CDR3 consists of 14 residues. Trimming cost V 4 bases and J 5 bases, with 14 bases left between them. The CDR3 coding sequence is TGTGCCAGCAGCTCAACAGGGCGGTGGACTGAAGCTTTCTTT. Translating it yields CASSSTGRWTEAFF.

The gene calls are TRBV7-3 and TRBJ2-2, with a possible D match to TRBD1 (5 bases). Germline V gene data show CDR1 as SGHTA and CDR2 as FQGTGA. V dropped 6 bases and J dropped 6 bases, with 14 bases sitting between them. The CDR3 totals 14 residues. The CDR3 loop reads CASRPNSGSGELFF. The CDR3 DNA is TGTGCCAGCAGGCCAAACTCAGGGTCCGGGGAGCTGTTTTTT.

This clone was seen once. This chain connects TRBV19 to TRBJ2-5; D possibly corresponds to TRBD1 (6 bases). The CDR3 extends over 13 amino acids. Per germline, CDR1 LNHDA and CDR2 SQIVND (reference sequence). V dropped 7 bases and J dropped 4 bases, with 13 bases sitting between them. The CDR3 protein is CASTQDRRETQYF. The CDR3 bases are TGTGCCAGTACCCAGGACAGACGAGAGACCCAGTACTTC.

The J gene is TRBJ2-5, the V gene TRBV4-1, with TRBD2 identical over 11 bases. The DNA matches TRBJ2-7 better at its end, which makes the J call doubtful. This CDR3 region has 16 residues. Per germline, CDR1 MGHRA and CDR2 YSYEKL. The CDR3 DNA reads as TGCGCCAGCAGCCAAGTCCCACTAGCGGGAGACTACGAGCAGTACTTC. Translated, it gives CASSQVPLAGDYEQYF.

The J gene is TRBJ2-3, the V gene TRBV7-3; 7 nucleotides align to TRBD2. The CDR3 length is 14 residues. Germline V CDR1 and CDR2: SGHTA, FQGTGA. The ends lost 6 bases at V and 2 bases at J; junction bases unmatched: 5. CDR3 residues: CASSRTRLTDTQYF. CDR3 nucleotides: TGTGCCAGCAGTAGGACTAGGCTCACAGATACGCAGTATTTT.

The chain links TRBV20-1 to TRBJ2-3; unclear D gene. V shed 3 bases and J shed 4 bases, with 5 bases lying between them. The CDR3 contains 11 residues. CDR1 is DFQATT, CDR2 SNEGSKA, per germline (reference sequence). In DNA, the CDR3 is TGCAGTGCTAGGCAGGCAGATACGCAGTATTTT. Its protein is CSARQADTQYF.

The genes are TRBV9 and TRBJ2-1, with D unclear. CDR3 length: 14 residues. V lost 2 bases, J lost 0 bases, and 6 bases lay in between. Germline loops: CDR1 SGDLS, CDR2 YYNGEE. The CDR3 is CASSVISSYNEQFF. The CDR3, as DNA: TGTGCCAGCAGCGTGATAAGCTCCTACAATGAGCAGTTCTTC.

The chain carries TRBV2 and TRBJ2-4, with D perhaps matching TRBD1 or TRBD2 (7 bases each). The CDR3 consists of 14 residues. From germline, CDR1 is SNHLY and CDR2 FYNNEI. The CDR3 loop is CAYRGGLAKNIQYF. CDR3 in DNA: TGTGCTTACAGGGGAGGGTTAGCCAAAAACATTCAGTACTTC.

The rearrangement uses TRBV5-1 and TRBJ2-1; no reliable D call. Germline assignment: CDR1 SGHRS and CDR2 YFSETQ. The CDR3 spans 14 residues. V lost 3 bases to trimming and J lost 2 bases, with 9 bases between them. CDR3 in amino acids: CASSSLGTYNEQFF. In DNA form, the CDR3 reads TGCGCCAGCAGCTCGTTGGGGACCTACAATGAGCAGTTCTTC.

The CDR3 loop reads CSVEALWQNTEAFF. Written as DNA, the CDR3 is TGCAGCGTTGAAGCGTTGTGGCAGAACACTGAAGCTTTCTTT. This chain connects TRBV29-1 to TRBJ1-1; the D is unclear. The CDR3 contains 14 residues. Germline-derived CDR1 and CDR2 are SQVTM and ANQGSEA. Trimming pared 1 base from V and 1 base from J, leaving 10 bases between.

A single count supports this clone. CDR3 in amino acids: CASSLVRAGVFRNWDTQYF. In nucleotides, the CDR3 is TGTGCCAGCAGCTTAGTAAGAGCGGGAGTGTTTCGTAACTGGGATACGCAGTATTTT. This chain joins TRBV7-2 and TRBJ2-3, with 8 positions matching TRBD2. V dropped 1 base and J dropped 6; count of bases not matched to a gene: 18. This CDR3 region has 19 residues. Germline V gene data show CDR1 as SGHTA and CDR2 as FQGNSA.

The chain couples TRBV29-1 to TRBJ2-5; the D is unclear. The DNA end lines up better with TRBJ2-7; the J call may be wrong. The CDR3 has 13 amino acids. Germline loops: CDR1 SQVTM, CDR2 ANQGSEA. As DNA, the CDR3 is TGCAGCGTCCTTGACGCGGTTTCCTACGAGCAGTACTTC. This sequence encodes CSVLDAVSYEQYF.

This clone occurred once. V is TRBV28 and J is TRBJ1-5; D not certain. The CDR3 contains 16 residues. V lost 8 bases and J 0 bases, leaving 17 bases between the germline ends. The germline CDR1 and CDR2 sequences are MDHEN and SYDVKM. Written as DNA, the CDR3 is TGTGCCAGCTCTTCCAGGTCCTGGGATAGCAATCAGCCCCAGCATTTT. It specifies CASSSRSWDSNQPQHF.

A single count supports this clone. The chain combines TRBV5-5 with TRBJ1-4; D is undetermined. The V gene lost 5 bases and the J gene lost 4 bases, with 15 bases spanning the gap. The CDR3 sequence is 15 residues long. CDR1 and CDR2 from the germline V gene are SGHKS and YYEKEE (reference sequence). The CDR3 DNA follows: TGTGCCAGCAGTAGCCGCGGGTTCCTTAATGAAAAACTGTTTTTT. It is translated as CASSSRGFLNEKLFF.

This rearrangement joins TRBV29-1 to TRBJ2-5, with 8 bases fitting TRBD2. V gave up 6 bases and J gave up 2 bases; unmatched junction bases: 11. Germline V CDR1 and CDR2: SQVTM, ANQGSEA. CDR3 size: 15 residues. The CDR3 DNA reads as TGCAGCGTCCACTCACCGGGAGGGGGACAAGAGACCCAGTACTTC. Its protein product is CSVHSPGGGQETQYF. Variable domain in full (rest from reference TRBV29-1 and TRBJ2-5): SAVISQKPSRDICQRGTSLTIQCQVDSQVTMMFWYRQQPGQSLTLIATANQGSEATYESGFVIDKFPISRPNLTFSTLTVSNMSPEDSSIYLCSVHSPGGGQETQYFGPGTRLLVL.

In its sample, this clone was seen once. This chain connects TRBV5-1 to TRBJ2-7; TRBD2 matches at 9 bases. J gave up 5 bases and V 2 bases, and 5 bases lay outside the gene matches. The CDR3 totals 14 residues. The germline V gene has CDR1 SGHRS and CDR2 YFSETQ. DNA for the CDR3: TGCGCCAGCAGCTTATTAGCGGGAGTTGACGAGCAGTACTTC. Amino acid sequence: CASSLLAGVDEQYF.

V is TRBV19 and J is TRBJ2-3; TRBD1 matches 8 bases. This CDR3 comprises 14 residues. With 5 bases clipped from V and 10 bases from J, the junction kept 11 bases outside the gene matches. CDR1 and CDR2 from the germline V gene are LNHDA and SQIVND (reference sequence). This CDR3 reads CASSSPDRDGAQYF. The DNA for the CDR3 is TGTGCCAGTAGTTCGCCGGACAGGGATGGTGCGCAGTATTTT.

The chain recombines TRBV27 with TRBJ2-1, with D maybe TRBD2 (6 bases). The germline V and J ends were trimmed by 1 base and 5 bases, with 12 bases remaining between them. The CDR3 sequence is 15 residues long. Germline V gene data show CDR1 as MNHEY and CDR2 as SMNVEV (reference sequence). This CDR3 is CASSLFRTTNNEQFF. The CDR3 region has the DNA TGTGCCAGCAGTTTATTTAGGACTACAAACAATGAGCAGTTCTTC.